The 19 T cell receptor beta chains presented below share a single source sample, sequenced in a study of Graves' ophthalmopathy and Graves' hyperthyroidism. Amplified TCR beta CDR3 regions were obtained using RNA transcripts as template. Second-round multiplex PCR came after first-round RT-PCR with HTBI primers. TCRdb re-called the multiplex PCR reads with MiXCR, one entry per CDR3 protein. The repertoire consists of 900,000 to 1,200,000 distinct CDR3 sequences, with about two fifths occurring once and the leading ten covering 11%. Sequenced sample: peripheral blood or thyroid tissue (not recorded which). The origin of the receptors is an adult man with Graves' hyperthyroidism.

This clonotype was seen a few times. The chain combines TRBV20-1 with TRBJ2-7; 10 bases fit TRBD2. Per the germline V gene, CDR1 is DFQATT and CDR2 is SNEGSKA (reference sequence). V shed 6 bases, J shed 4 bases, and the junction held 6 bases outside the gene matches. This CDR3 is built from 13 residues. CDR3 coding DNA: TGCAGTGCCCCTCTAGCGGGAGAATACGAGCAGTACTTC. It yields the protein CSAPLAGEYEQYF.

Concerning this clonotype itself: This may arise from a read error, as a much more abundant clone is one base away. Since no conserved phenylalanine or tryptophan closes the CDR3, a read error is the likely cause. The genes are TRBV11-1 and TRBJ1-1, with D maybe TRBD1 (6 bases). The CDR3 is 16 residues long. CDR1 SGHAT and CDR2 FQDESV come from the germline V gene (reference sequence). Trimming took off 3 bases at V and 0 bases at J, with 14 bases between the two ends. CDR3 sequence (DNA): TGTGCCAGCAGCTTCGGGGGCAATTACATGAACACTGAAGCTTTCCTT. Translation gives CASSFGGNYMNTEAFL.

This clonotype was seen only a few times. CDR3 sequence reads: CASSQDGQGSEKLFF. The DNA of the CDR3 is TGCGCCAGCAGCCAAGATGGACAGGGGAGTGAAAAACTGTTTTTT. The chain carries TRBV4-3 and TRBJ1-4, with 9 nucleotides matching TRBD1. The CDR3 contains 15 residues. V was clipped by 0 bases and J by 7 bases; unmatched bases: 3. From germline, CDR1 is LGHNA and CDR2 YSLEER.

The rearrangement joins TRBV19 to TRBJ2-2, with TRBD1 matching over 7 bases. CDR1 is LNHDA, CDR2 SQIVND, per germline (reference sequence). Losses at the gene ends were 9 bases for V and 0 bases for J; bases not matched to a gene: 10. The CDR3 has 16 amino acids. The CDR3, as DNA: TGTGCCAGCAGTTCCCCGGGACAGCCGAACACCGGGGAGCTGTTTTTT. Residues: CASSSPGQPNTGELFF.

This clonotype has ten or more counts. This chain joins TRBV19 and TRBJ1-1; no firm D call. V was cut by 7 bases and J by 2 bases, with 5 bases left in between. This CDR3 is built from 11 residues. The V gene's germline CDR1 is LNHDA and CDR2 SQIVND (reference sequence). The CDR3 sequence: CASTRNTEAFF. The CDR3 DNA sequence: TGTGCCAGTACCAGAAACACTGAAGCTTTCTTT.

V and J are TRBV7-9 and TRBJ2-7, with 9 bases matching TRBD1. V lost 10 bases, J lost 3 bases, and 10 bases stayed unmatched. Germline V CDR1 and CDR2: SEHNR, FQNEAQ (reference sequence). The CDR3 length is 14 residues. Written as DNA, the CDR3 is TGTGCCACGTCCCTCGGACAGGGGAACTACGAGCAGTACTTC. Its translation: CATSLGQGNYEQYF. Full variable domain (rest looked up from reference TRBV7-9 and TRBJ2-7): DTGVSQNPRHKITKRGQNVTFRCDPISEHNRLYWYRQTLGQGPEFLTYFQNEAQLEKSRLLSDRFSAERPKGSFSTLEIQRTEQGDSAMYLCATSLGQGNYEQYFGPGTRLTVT.

Only a few counts were recorded for this clonotype. Relative to the germline gene, one junction end is altered; a read error may explain this. V is TRBV7-9 and J is TRBJ2-2; weak D call: TRBD2 (6 bases). Germline V lookup: CDR1 SEHNR, CDR2 FQNEAQ (reference sequence). The CDR3 is 15 amino acids. CDR3 bases: TGCGCCAGCAGCCGAGAAGGACTATTATCCGGGGAGCTGTTTTTT. Translation gives CASSREGLLSGELFF.

There are many counts of this clonotype. The chain uses TRBV3-1 and TRBJ2-7; 7 nucleotides agree with TRBD2. This CDR3 is 15 amino acids long. V gave up 4 bases and J gave up 1 base; unmatched junction bases: 7. From germline, CDR1 is LGHDT and CDR2 YNNKEL (reference sequence). The CDR3 loop reads CASSRKLAASYEQYF. Written as DNA, the CDR3 is TGTGCCAGCAGCCGGAAGCTAGCGGCTTCCTACGAGCAGTACTTC.

Only a few counts were recorded for this clonotype. CDR3 DNA sequence: TGCAGTGCTAGAGATGAGGAACAGACGGTCCAAGAGACCCAGTACTTC. Amino acids: CSARDEEQTVQETQYF. The V gene is TRBV20-1, the J gene TRBJ2-5; no clear D. V lost 0 bases to trimming and J lost 1 base, with 15 bases between them. In germline, CDR1 is DFQATT, CDR2 SNEGSKA (reference sequence). The CDR3 spans 16 residues.

This clonotype appeared many times. V and J are TRBV12-3 or TRBV12-4 and TRBJ2-5; D gene unclear. The V and J ends lost 6 bases and 5 bases respectively, with 10 bases between them. The CDR3 has 12 amino acids. The CDR3 here is CASSPPAETQYF. CDR3 DNA sequence: TGTGCCAGCAGCCCCCCGGCGGAGACCCAGTACTTC.

In its sample, this clonotype was seen a few times. The rearrangement joins TRBV10-3 to TRBJ2-7, with 10 nucleotides matching TRBD2. Germline V gene data show CDR1 as ENHRY and CDR2 as SYGVKD. The ends lost 6 bases at V and 7 bases at J; junction bases unmatched: 9. The CDR3 is 14 amino acids. CDR3 sequence (DNA): TGTGCCATCAGCGCTCTAGCGGGAGTGGGGGAGCAGTACTTC. Translated: CAISALAGVGEQYF.

For this clonotype: A much larger clone lies one base from this, so it may be a read error. The rearrangement uses TRBV20-1 and TRBJ2-7; the match to TRBD2 covers 7 bases. The CDR3 totals 16 residues. Per germline, CDR1 DFQATT and CDR2 SNEGSKA (reference sequence). The J segment lost 6 bases and the V segment lost 1 base, leaving 15 bases of the junction unmatched. The CDR3 sequence is CSARGAGAEDVCEQYF. CDR3 nucleotide sequence: TGCAGTGCTAGAGGGGCGGGAGCGGAGGACGTCTGCGAGCAGTACTTC.

This clonotype has more than one count but fewer than ten. CDR3 loop: CASSYSFYTGELFF. The CDR3 DNA sequence: TGTGCCAGCAGTTACTCGTTTTACACCGGGGAGCTGTTTTTT. The chain carries TRBV19 and TRBJ2-2; D remains unclear. CDR3 length: 14 amino acids. Germline V gene lookup returns CDR1 LNHDA and CDR2 SQIVND (reference sequence). The ends were cut back, 9 bases at V and 3 bases at J, with 14 bases in the middle. Full variable domain (rest looked up from reference TRBV19 and TRBJ2-2): DGGITQSPKYLFRKEGQNVTLSCEQNLNHDAMYWYRQDPGQGLRLIYYSQIVNDFQKGDIAEGYSVSREKKESFPLTVTSAQKNPTAFYLCASSYSFYTGELFFGEGSRLTVL.

The chain joins TRBV28 to TRBJ1-5, with 7 nucleotides matching TRBD1. Germline CDR1 reads MDHEN; CDR2 reads SYDVKM. Germline trimming cut 5 bases from V and 9 bases from J; bases unmatched to any gene: 19. The CDR3 is 17 amino acids. The CDR3: CASSTYQTGNPTPPQHF. The CDR3 bases are TGTGCCAGCAGTACCTACCAGACAGGGAACCCGACGCCGCCCCAGCATTTT. Filled out from reference TRBV28 and TRBJ1-5, the complete variable domain reads DVKVTQSSRYLVKRTGEKVFLECVQDMDHENMFWYRQDPGLGLRLIYFSYDVKMKEKGDIPEGYSVSREKKERFSLILESASTNQTSMYLCASSTYQTGNPTPPQHFGDGTRLSIL.

The J gene is TRBJ2-6, the V gene TRBV19, with no clear D. This CDR3 has 15 amino acids. Trimming pared 5 bases from V and 3 bases from J, leaving 11 bases between. Germline values: CDR1 LNHDA, CDR2 SQIVND (reference sequence). The CDR3 coding sequence is TGTGCCAGTAGTGAGAACAGTGATGGGGCCAACGTCCTGACTTTC. Translation gives CASSENSDGANVLTF.

The chain carries TRBV7-6 and TRBJ2-2; tentatively, D is TRBD1 or TRBD2 (5 bases each). The germline V gene encodes CDR1 SGHVS and CDR2 FNYEAQ. The CDR3 length is 17 residues. Deletions cut 1 base from V and 8 bases from J, with 20 bases between. DNA for the CDR3: TGTGCCAGCAGCTTAGGTAGCGCCGGGCCCCAGGGAGGGGAGCTGTTTTTT. It codes for CASSLGSAGPQGGELFF.

This clonotype was seen many times. The chain couples TRBV11-2 to TRBJ1-2; 8 positions match TRBD1. The V gene end was trimmed by 5 bases and the J gene end by 8 bases; junction bases not matched to a gene: 13. Per germline, CDR1 SGHAT and CDR2 FQNNGV. This CDR3 is built from 15 residues. This chain's CDR3 is CASSTRQGSRRGYTF. DNA of the CDR3: TGTGCCAGCAGCACACGACAGGGGTCGCGACGGGGCTACACCTTC.

This clonotype was observed many times. This chain joins TRBV29-1 and TRBJ1-2; D is ambiguous. There are 14 residues in the CDR3. Per germline, CDR1 SQVTM and CDR2 ANQGSEA. Trimming stripped 4 bases from V and 1 base from J, with 13 bases between. The CDR3 nucleotides are TGCAGCGTTGGGCAGACTAACCTTAACTATGGCTACACCTTC. This translates into CSVGQTNLNYGYTF.

Note on this clonotype: An end of the junction does not agree with germline; a read error may underlie this. The J gene is TRBJ2-7, the V gene TRBV7-6, with 8 nucleotides matching TRBD1. Germline CDR1 SGHVS, CDR2 FNYEAQ. CDR3 length: 15 amino acids. The CDR3 is CASTPPGTGTYEQYF. In DNA, the CDR3 is TGCGCCAGCACCCCTCCCGGGACAGGCACCTACGAGCAGTACTTC.